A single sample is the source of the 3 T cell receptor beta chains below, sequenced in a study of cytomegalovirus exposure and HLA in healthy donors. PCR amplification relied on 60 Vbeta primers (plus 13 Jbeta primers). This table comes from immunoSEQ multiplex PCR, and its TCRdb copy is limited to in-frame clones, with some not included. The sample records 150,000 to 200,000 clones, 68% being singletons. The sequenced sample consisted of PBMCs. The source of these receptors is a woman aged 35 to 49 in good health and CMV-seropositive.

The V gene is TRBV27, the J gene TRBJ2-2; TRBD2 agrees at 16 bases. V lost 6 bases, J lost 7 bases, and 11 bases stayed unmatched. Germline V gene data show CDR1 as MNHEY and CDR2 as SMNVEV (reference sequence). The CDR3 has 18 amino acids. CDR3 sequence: CASSSGTSGRDLNGELFF. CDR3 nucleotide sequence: TGTGCCAGCAGCTCCGGGACTAGCGGGAGGGATTTGAACGGGGAGCTGTTTTTT.

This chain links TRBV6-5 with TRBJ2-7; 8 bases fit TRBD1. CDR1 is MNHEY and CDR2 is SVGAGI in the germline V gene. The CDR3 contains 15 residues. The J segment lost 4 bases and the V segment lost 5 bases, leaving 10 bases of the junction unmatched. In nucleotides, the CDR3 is TGTGCCAGCAGTACGGCCGGGGACAGGACTTACGAGCAGTACTTC. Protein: CASSTAGDRTYEQYF.

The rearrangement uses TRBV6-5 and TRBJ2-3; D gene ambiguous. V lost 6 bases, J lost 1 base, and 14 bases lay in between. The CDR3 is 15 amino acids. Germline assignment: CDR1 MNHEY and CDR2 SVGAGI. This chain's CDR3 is CASSHLSRGTDTQYF. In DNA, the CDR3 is TGTGCCAGCAGCCACCTGTCCCGGGGCACAGATACGCAGTATTTT.